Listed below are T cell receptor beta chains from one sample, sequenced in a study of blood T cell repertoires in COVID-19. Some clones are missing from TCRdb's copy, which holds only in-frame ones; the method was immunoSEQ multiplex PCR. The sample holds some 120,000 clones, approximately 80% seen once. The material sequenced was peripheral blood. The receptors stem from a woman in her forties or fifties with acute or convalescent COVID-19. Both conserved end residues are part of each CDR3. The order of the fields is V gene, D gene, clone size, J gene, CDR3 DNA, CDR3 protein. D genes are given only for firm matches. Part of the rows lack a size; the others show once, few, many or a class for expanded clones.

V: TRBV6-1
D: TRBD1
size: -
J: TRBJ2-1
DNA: TGTGCCAGCAGTGAAATCTGGACAGGGTTCTACAATGAGCAGTTCTTC
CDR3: CASSEIWTGFYNEQFF

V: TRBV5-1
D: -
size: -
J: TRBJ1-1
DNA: TGCGCCAGCAGCTTGAGCCAAGGGGGATTGATGGGCACTGAAGCTTTCTTT
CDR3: CASSLSQGGLMGTEAFF

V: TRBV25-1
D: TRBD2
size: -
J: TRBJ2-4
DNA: TGTGCCAGCCCCTCCGGCGGGGGGCCGGGGGACATTCAGTACTTC
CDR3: CASPSGGGPGDIQYF

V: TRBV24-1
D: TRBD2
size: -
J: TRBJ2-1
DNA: TGTGCCACCAGTGATACTAGCGGGGGACCGAGGACAAATGAGCAGTTCTTC
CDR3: CATSDTSGGPRTNEQFF

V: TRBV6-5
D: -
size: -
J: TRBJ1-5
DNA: TGTGCCAGCCTGACTGAACAGGGTTATCAGCCCCAGCATTTT
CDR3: CASLTEQGYQPQHF

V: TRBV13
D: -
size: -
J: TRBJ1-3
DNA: TGTGCCAGCAGCTTTGGCCAGGGCTCTGGAAACACCATATATTTT
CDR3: CASSFGQGSGNTIYF

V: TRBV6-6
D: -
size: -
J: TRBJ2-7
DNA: TGTGCCAGCAGTTACTCGAATCAGGCTTTCTACGAGCAGTACTTC
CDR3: CASSYSNQAFYEQYF

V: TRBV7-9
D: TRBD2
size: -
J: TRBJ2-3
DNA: TGTGCCAGCAGCCCAACGACTAGCGGGGGGGCCCGGGGCACAGATACGCAGTATTTT
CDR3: CASSPTTSGGARGTDTQYF

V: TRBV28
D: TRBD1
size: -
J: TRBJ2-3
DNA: TGTGCCAGCAGACCTACAGGGGCAGATACGCAGTATTTT
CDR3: CASRPTGADTQYF

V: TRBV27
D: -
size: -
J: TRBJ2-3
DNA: TGTGCCAGCAGTTCCTACGGGTCCACAGATACGCAGTATTTT
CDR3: CASSSYGSTDTQYF

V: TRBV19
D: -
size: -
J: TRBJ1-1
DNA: TGTGCCAGTTCCCGACAGACGAACACTGAAGCTTTCTTT
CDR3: CASSRQTNTEAFF

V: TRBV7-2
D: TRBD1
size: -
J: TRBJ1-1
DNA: TGTGCCAGCAGCCCCGGGACAGGGGCTTTGAACACTGAAGCTTTCTTT
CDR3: CASSPGTGALNTEAFF

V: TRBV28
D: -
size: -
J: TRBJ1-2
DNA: TGTGCCAGCAGTTTAGGGACACTAAATAGGGGCTACACCTTC
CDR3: CASSLGTLNRGYTF

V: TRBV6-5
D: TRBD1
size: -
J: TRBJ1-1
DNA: TGTGCCAGCAGTTACCTTAACAGGGGAAGGTTAGCTGAAGCTTTCTTT
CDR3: CASSYLNRGRLAEAFF

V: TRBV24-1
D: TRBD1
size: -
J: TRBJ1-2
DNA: TGTGCCACCAGTGAACGACAAGGACAGGCCAATAACTATGGCTACACCTTC
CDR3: CATSERQGQANNYGYTF

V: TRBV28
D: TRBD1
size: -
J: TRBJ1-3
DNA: TGTGCCAGCACTCACCGTCCGGGACAGGGCCCTGTGGGCGGAAACACCATATATTTT
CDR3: CASTHRPGQGPVGGNTIYF

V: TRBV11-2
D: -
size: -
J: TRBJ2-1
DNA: TGTGCCAGCAGCTTAAGGAGAAGCTCCTACAATGAGCAGTTCTTC
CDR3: CASSLRRSSYNEQFF

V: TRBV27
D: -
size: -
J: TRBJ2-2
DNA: TGTGCCAGCAGCCCCGGGAGACAGTTCAACACCGGGGAGCTGTTTTTT
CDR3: CASSPGRQFNTGELFF

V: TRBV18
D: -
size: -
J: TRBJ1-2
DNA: TGTGCCAGCTCACCACGGACAGTTCCCAATAACTATGGCTACACCTTC
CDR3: CASSPRTVPNNYGYTF

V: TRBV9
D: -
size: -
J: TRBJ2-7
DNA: TGTGCCAGCAGCGTAGGAAGGGGTGGAGGGTTCGAGCAGTACTTC
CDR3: CASSVGRGGGFEQYF

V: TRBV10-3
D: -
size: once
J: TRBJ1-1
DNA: TGTGCCATCAGTGTCGACGGGGGAGGCACTGAAGCTTTCTTT
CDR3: CAISVDGGGTEAFF

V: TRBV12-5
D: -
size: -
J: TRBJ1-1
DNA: TGTGCTAGTGGTGCCATCAGGGGGAACACTGAAGCTTTCTTT
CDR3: CASGAIRGNTEAFF

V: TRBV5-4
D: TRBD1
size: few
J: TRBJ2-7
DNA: TGTGCCAGCAGCTTCGGGACAGGAGACTACGAGCAGTACTTC
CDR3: CASSFGTGDYEQYF

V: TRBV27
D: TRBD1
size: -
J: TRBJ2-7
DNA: TGTGCCAGCAGTCCCCGGACAGGGATCGCCTACGAGCAGTACTTC
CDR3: CASSPRTGIAYEQYF

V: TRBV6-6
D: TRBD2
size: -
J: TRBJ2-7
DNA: TGTGCCAGTCAACTAGCGTCTTCCTACGAGCAGTACTTC
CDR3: CASQLASSYEQYF

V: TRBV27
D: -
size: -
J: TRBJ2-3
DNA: TGTGCCAGCAGTTCAAGGGGCCCGAGCACAGATACGCAGTATTTT
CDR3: CASSSRGPSTDTQYF

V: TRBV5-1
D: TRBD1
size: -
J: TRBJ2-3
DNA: TGCGCCAGCAGCCCGGGACAGCCTAGCACAGATACGCAGTATTTT
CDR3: CASSPGQPSTDTQYF

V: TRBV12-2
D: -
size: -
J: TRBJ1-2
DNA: TGTGCAAGTCGCTCCGGCAGGGACACCTTC
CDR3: CASRSGRDTF

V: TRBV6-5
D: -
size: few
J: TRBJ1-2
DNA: TGTGCCAGCAGAGACAGCTATGGCTACACCTTC
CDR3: CASRDSYGYTF

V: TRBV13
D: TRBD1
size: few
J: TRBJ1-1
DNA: TGTGCCAGCAGCCAGCTGGACAGGGAGAACACTGAAGCTTTCTTT
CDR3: CASSQLDRENTEAFF

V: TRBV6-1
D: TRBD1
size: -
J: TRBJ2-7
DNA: TGTGCCAGCAGTGATGGACAGGGATACTACGAGCAGTACTTC
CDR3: CASSDGQGYYEQYF

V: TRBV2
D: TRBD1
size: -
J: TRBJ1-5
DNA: TGTGCCAGCAGTGTTTCCCCGGGACAGGGTACCTCTAATCAGCCCCAGCATTTT
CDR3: CASSVSPGQGTSNQPQHF

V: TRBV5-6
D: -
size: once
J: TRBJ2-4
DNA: TGTGCCAGCACCAGGCTAGGACAGAACATTCAGTACTTC
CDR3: CASTRLGQNIQYF

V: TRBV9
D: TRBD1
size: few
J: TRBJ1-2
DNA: TGTGCCAGCAGTTCTACAGGGGGCGCCGGTGGCTACACCTTC
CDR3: CASSSTGGAGGYTF

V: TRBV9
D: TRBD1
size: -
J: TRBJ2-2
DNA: TGTGCCAGCAGCCAAGAGGGGGCGATCACCGGGGAGCTGTTTTTT
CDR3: CASSQEGAITGELFF

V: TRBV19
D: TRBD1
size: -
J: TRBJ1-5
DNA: TGTGCCAGCCAAGGACAGGGAAATCAGCCCCAGCATTTT
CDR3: CASQGQGNQPQHF

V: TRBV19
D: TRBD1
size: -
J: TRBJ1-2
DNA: TGTGCCAGTACCCCGACAGGGGTCGGCTATGGCTACACCTTC
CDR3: CASTPTGVGYGYTF

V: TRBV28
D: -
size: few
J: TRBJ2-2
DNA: TGTGCCAGCAGCTGGACGGGCGGGGACGCCGGGGAGCTGTTTTTT
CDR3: CASSWTGGDAGELFF

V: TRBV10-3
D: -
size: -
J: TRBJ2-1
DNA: TGTGCCATCAGTGAGTCGACGGGAAATGAGCAGTTCTTC
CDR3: CAISESTGNEQFF

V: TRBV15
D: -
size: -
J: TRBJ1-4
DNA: TGTGCCACCAGCAGAGGCGGGAGTGGGGTAGGCGAAAAACTGTTTTTT
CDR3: CATSRGGSGVGEKLFF

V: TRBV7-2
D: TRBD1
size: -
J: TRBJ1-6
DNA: TGTGCCAGCAGACGACAGGGTCAAGGGGTCTCACCCCTCCACTTT
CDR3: CASRRQGQGVSPLHF

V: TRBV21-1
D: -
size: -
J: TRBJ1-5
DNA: TGTGCCAGCAGCGGCCGGGACAGGGGGCAAAATCAGCCCCAGCATTTT
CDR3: CASSGRDRGQNQPQHF

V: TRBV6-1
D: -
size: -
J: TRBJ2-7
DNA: TGTGCCAGCAGTGAAGGGGTCAGGGTAGGAGAGCAGTACTTC
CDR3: CASSEGVRVGEQYF